At least ten counts were recorded for the clone carrying this T cell receptor (beta chain). Its antigen remains unidentified. The CDR3 has 15 amino acids. V gave up 3 bases and J gave up 6 bases, with 15 bases separating them. This specimen comes from a study of identical twins. Notes on the study in general: The study reached conclusions through statistical analysis that was cross-sectional, not following the same donors. Analyses of zero insertions could, in part, be confounded by invariant MAIT and iNKT cells.

TCRdb reprocessed the 5' RACE reads via MiXCR and lists one record per CDR3 protein. The sample consists of nearly 900,000 distinct CDR3 sequences, 10% to 15% of them appearing once. This sample was shared with a second study, whose subject was yellow fever vaccine responses in identical twins.

The rearrangement uses TRBV12-3 or TRBV12-4 and TRBJ2-1, with a possible D match to TRBD2 (5 bases). Source material: PBMCs. The sequence came from a woman aged 18-29 years in good health. CDR3 protein: CASSFPGLAGNEQFF. CDR3 sequence (DNA): TGTGCCAGCAGTTTTCCTGGGCTAGCCGGCAATGAGCAGTTCTTC.